This T cell receptor (beta chain) was recovered during a study of beta chain features in type 1 diabetes. The V and J ends lost 6 bases and 0 bases respectively, with 9 bases between them. The CDR3 is 14 residues long. Per germline, CDR1 MNHEY and CDR2 SMNVEV (reference sequence). This clone was seen more than once but under ten times. Other nucleotide sequences from this sample produce the same CDR3. Expressed TCRB transcripts were sequenced because the entire RNA isolate underwent reverse transcription. The method was immunoSEQ multiplex PCR; TCRdb's version includes in-frame clones alone and lacks a portion of them. The sample lists 600,000 to 650,000 clones; 15% to 18% were seen once.

This rearrangement joins TRBV27 to TRBJ1-3, with no clear D. The TCR comes from a man aged 18-30 years in good health. Sequenced: naive CD4+ T cells from blood. The CDR3 region is CASSLRGSGNTIYF. The CDR3 coding sequence is TGTGCCAGCAGCCTCAGAGGCTCTGGAAACACCATATATTTT.